The clone carrying this TCR beta chain was seen ten or more times. Its antigen is unknown. This specimen belongs to a study of T cells in Graves' hyperthyroidism and ophthalmopathy. With 2 bases removed from V and 7 bases from J, the gap between germline ends came to 21 bases. In germline, CDR1 is MGHRA, CDR2 YSYEKL. CDR3 length: 16 residues. Amplification of TCR beta CDR3 regions used RNA as the template. The HTBI primer set was used in a first-round RT-PCR of the TCR CDR3. TCRdb called the multiplex PCR reads again in MiXCR, with one record for every CDR3 protein. This sample carries some 370,000 distinct CDR3 sequences, over 13% of them seen once, and the ten largest clones take around 28%. The study's findings and limits: The model made its ophthalmopathy prediction, and onset followed a median 6.5 months later.

The chain combines TRBV4-1 with TRBJ2-7; D is possibly TRBD1 (6 bases). The sample comprised blood. The source of this sequence is a man aged 50-59 years with Graves' ophthalmopathy. The DNA of the CDR3 is TGCGCCAGCAGCCAACCAGGGGCCCTACCTCTTGGTGAGCAGTACTTC. Its translation is CASSQPGALPLGEQYF.